This T cell receptor (beta chain) was documented in a study of OX40 agonist ivuxolimab in advanced cancers. A note on this clone: The antigen remains undetermined.

Exclusion of a patient followed from autoimmune disease history or systemic immunosuppression. Findings and limits, study-wide: CD4+ and CD8+ T cells in blood underwent clonal expansion by week 6 at 0.1 to 3.0 mg/kg.

Here immunoSEQ multiplex PCR was the method, and the copy in TCRdb shows in-frame clones only, minus some. The data show approximately 69,000 clones, approximately 88% seen once. The receptor was isolated from an adult with an advanced solid tumor such as melanoma, head and neck, liver or kidney cancer. This specimen was CD4+ or CD8+ T cells sorted from blood, taken in a trial of the OX40 agonist ivuxolimab.

The CDR3 nucleotides read TGTGCCAGCAGTTTGCCGGGTCTCAGGGGGGAGACCCAGTACTTC. Translation: CASSLPGLRGETQYF. V and J are TRBV28 and TRBJ2-5; 7 positions agree with TRBD1. Germline assignment: CDR1 MDHEN and CDR2 SYDVKM. The length of the CDR3 is 15 residues. V lost 3 bases to trimming and J lost 5 bases; unmatched junction nucleotides: 9.